This TCR beta chain was identified in a study of radiotherapy plus CTLA-4 blockade in lung cancer. Study-wide results and limits: Among reported predictors of response, early blood T cell clone dynamics with interferon-beta performed best.

The CDR3 covers 15 residues. Looked up from germline, CDR1 is SGHVS and CDR2 is FQNEAQ. Trimming cost V 3 bases and J 8 bases, with 17 bases left between them. Comments on this clone: Its antigen remains unknown.

Here immunoSEQ multiplex PCR was the method, and the copy in TCRdb shows in-frame clones only, minus some. Of about 48,000 clones in the sample, around 83% were seen once. The sequenced sample was peripheral blood, obtained from a patient treated with radiotherapy plus ipilimumab. The chain uses TRBV7-8 and TRBJ2-1, with no clear D. The sequence came from a human donor with non-small cell lung cancer who had stable disease on radiotherapy plus ipilimumab. In nucleotides, the CDR3 is TGTGCCAGCAGCTTCCCGCCTAGAAGGATCGATGAGCAGTTCTTC. Translating gives CASSFPPRRIDEQFF.